The 4 T cell receptor beta chains below come from one sample, sequenced in a study of response to subunit inactivated influenza vaccine. TCRdb reprocessed the RT-PCR reads via MiXCR and lists one record per CDR3 protein. This sample has roughly 500,000 distinct CDR3 sequences, with about 15% found just once. Source: CD4+ T cells sorted from PBMCs, taken 23 months after vaccination. These receptors were obtained from a man between 50 and 75 years old who received an inactivated influenza vaccine.

This clonotype was detected only a few times. V gene TRBV20-1 combines with J gene TRBJ2-5; D ambiguous. V lost 0 bases and J 2 bases, leaving 13 bases between the germline ends. CDR1 DFQATT and CDR2 SNEGSKA come from the germline V gene (reference sequence). CDR3 length: 15 amino acids. The CDR3 DNA is TGCAGTGCTAGAGATCTGGGATCGTCACAAGAGACCCAGTACTTC. This codes for CSARDLGSSQETQYF.

J is TRBJ1-5 and V is TRBV19; the D is unclear. The germline gives CDR1 LNHDA, CDR2 SQIVND (reference sequence). V was pared by 2 bases and J by 6 bases, with 8 bases between. The CDR3 is made up of 13 amino acids. As DNA, the CDR3 is TGTGCCAGTAGTATAATCGAGGGTCAGCCCCAGCATTTT. It yields the protein CASSIIEGQPQHF.

This clonotype was seen a handful of times. The chain joins TRBV6-5 to TRBJ2-7, with D possibly TRBD1 on 5 matching bases. V was shortened by 2 bases and J by 0 bases, with 5 bases between the two germline ends. The CDR3 spans 13 residues. The germline V gene encodes CDR1 MNHEY and CDR2 SVGAGI. The CDR3 DNA is TGTGCCAGCAGTTACGACAGCTCCTACGAGCAGTACTTC. Translated, it gives CASSYDSSYEQYF.

A few counts support this clonotype. The chain employs TRBV12-3 or TRBV12-4 and TRBJ2-5, with 9 bases aligning to TRBD2. V lost 8 bases, J lost 0 bases, and 4 bases stayed unmatched. The CDR3 runs 14 residues. For the CDR3, the DNA is TGTGCCAGCGTAGGACTAGCGAACCAAGAGACCCAGTACTTC. It yields the protein CASVGLANQETQYF.